The 17 T cell receptor beta chains given below trace back to one sample, sequenced in a study of tissue T cells after allogeneic stem cell transplantation. The method was immunoSEQ multiplex PCR; TCRdb's version includes in-frame clones alone and lacks a portion of them. This table holds 20,000 to 30,000 clones, more than 60% found once. The starting material was tissue from the ileum, obtained at autopsy. The receptors come from a female donor older than 55 with lung cancer.

The chain combines TRBV19 with TRBJ1-2; D remains unclear. Germline assignment: CDR1 LNHDA and CDR2 SQIVND (reference sequence). The CDR3 length is 13 residues. Trimming cost V 7 bases and J 4 bases, with 13 bases left between them. In nucleotides, the CDR3 is TGTGCCAGTAACCGTCATGGTTCCTATGGCTACACCTTC. It encodes CASNRHGSYGYTF.

The chain uses TRBV2 and TRBJ1-5, with TRBD1 as a possible D gene (5 bases). Trimming shortened V by 7 bases and J by 0 bases, and 10 bases separated the two germline ends. This CDR3 comprises 14 residues. Germline V lookup: CDR1 SNHLY, CDR2 FYNNEI. CDR3 DNA: TGTGCCAGCAAGCGAGGGGATAGCAATCAGCCCCAGCATTTT. It encodes CASKRGDSNQPQHF.

The chain joins TRBV30 to TRBJ1-3; no definite D call. In germline, CDR1 is GTSNPN, CDR2 SVGIG (reference sequence). This CDR3 has 13 amino acids. Trimming shortened V by 3 bases and J by 7 bases, and 13 bases separated the two germline ends. The CDR3 coding sequence is TGTGCCTGGAGCTGGGAATTGGTGAACACCATATATTTT. This encodes CAWSWELVNTIYF.

As DNA, the CDR3 is TGTGCCAGCAGCCGGAGGGTGAACACAGATACGCAGTATTTT. It specifies CASSRRVNTDTQYF. V gene TRBV14 combines with J gene TRBJ2-3, with D perhaps TRBD2 (6 bases). V was pared by 4 bases and J by 2 bases, with 10 bases between. Germline CDR1 and CDR2: SGHDN and FVKESK. The CDR3 has 14 residues.

This clone was recorded a few times. The chain recombines TRBV19 with TRBJ1-5; weak D call: TRBD1 (5 bases). V lost 0 bases and J lost 5, with 11 bases in between. CDR3 length: 15 amino acids. The germline V gene encodes CDR1 LNHDA and CDR2 SQIVND (reference sequence). In nucleotides, the CDR3 is TGTGCCAGTAGTATAGAGGGGGGGGAGGATCAGCCCCAGCATTTT. Translating gives CASSIEGGEDQPQHF.

This chain uses TRBV25-1 with TRBJ1-1; weak D call: TRBD1 (6 bases). CDR3 size: 13 residues. Trimming removed 5 bases at V and 5 bases at J, with 12 bases between. Germline CDR1 and CDR2: MGHDK and SYGVNS. The CDR3 DNA is TGTGCCAGCAGTCGGGGGCCTGGGACTGAAGCTTTCTTT. It encodes CASSRGPGTEAFF.

There are a few counts of this clone. The chain has TRBV19 and TRBJ2-2, with 11 bases fitting TRBD2. Trimming removed 7 bases from V and 0 bases from J; junction bases left unmatched: 7. Germline V CDR1 and CDR2: LNHDA, SQIVND (reference sequence). CDR3 length equals 17 residues. The CDR3 DNA follows: TGTGCCAGTATTGGTCTTAGCGGGAGGGCGAACACCGGGGAGCTGTTTTTT. As protein: CASIGLSGRANTGELFF.

As to this clone: Compared with germline, one end of the junction differs, possibly owing to a read error. The J gene is TRBJ1-3, the V gene TRBV12-3 or TRBV12-4, with D perhaps TRBD1 (6 bases). The CDR3 contains 13 residues. CDR3 nucleotide sequence: TGTGCCAGCAGACGGGGGGCTGGAGACACCATATATTTT. It yields the protein CASRRGAGDTIYF.

The chain links TRBV6-2 or TRBV6-3 to TRBJ2-3; possibly TRBD2 for D (5 bases). V gave up 0 bases and J gave up 2 bases, with 6 bases separating them. CDR1 is MNHEY and CDR2 is SVGEGT in the germline V gene. The CDR3 totals 14 residues. The CDR3 nucleotides read TGTGCCAGCAGTTACTCCGGGATCACAGATACGCAGTATTTT. Translation: CASSYSGITDTQYF.

The genes are TRBV19 and TRBJ1-5; possible D gene TRBD1, 5 bases. The CDR3 contains 16 residues. Germline V gene sequence: CDR1 LNHDA, CDR2 SQIVND (reference sequence). Trimming left V 0 bases short and J 2 bases short, with 11 bases between. The CDR3 reads CASSIEGQGGNQPQHF. The CDR3 coding sequence is TGTGCCAGTAGTATAGAGGGCCAGGGCGGCAATCAGCCCCAGCATTTT.

CDR3 sequence reads: CSVRTPRWTGGNTEAFF. CDR3 nucleotide sequence: TGCAGCGTTCGCACTCCTCGTTGGACAGGGGGGAACACTGAAGCTTTCTTT. V usage is TRBV29-1 and J usage is TRBJ1-1; 10 bases map to TRBD1. CDR1 and CDR2 (germline): SQVTM, ANQGSEA. V trimming: 5 bases; J trimming: 1 base; junction bases outside the gene matches: 13. This CDR3 has 17 amino acids. Variable domain in full (rest from reference TRBV29-1 and TRBJ1-1): SAVISQKPSRDICQRGTSLTIQCQVDSQVTMMFWYRQQPGQSLTLIATANQGSEATYESGFVIDKFPISRPNLTFSTLTVSNMSPEDSSIYLCSVRTPRWTGGNTEAFFGQGTRLTVV.

V usage is TRBV6-5 and J usage is TRBJ2-3, with D possibly called TRBD1 or TRBD2 (6 bases each). The CDR3 runs to 13 residues. Germline V CDR1 and CDR2: MNHEY, SVGAGI. Between the trimmed V and J ends, which lost 7 bases and 7 bases, there was a span of 15 bases. The CDR3 nucleotides are TGTGCCAGCACCGAAGGTGGGGGGCATACGCAGTATTTT. Translation: CASTEGGGHTQYF.

This chain uses TRBV30 with TRBJ1-1; D call uncertain. Trimming cost V 5 bases and J 1 base, with 14 bases left between them. The germline CDR1 and CDR2 sequences are GTSNPN and SVGIG (reference sequence). CDR3 length: 14 amino acids. CDR3 nucleotides: TGTGCCTGGTGTCCAAATTGGAAGAACACTGAAGCTTTCTTT. As protein: CAWCPNWKNTEAFF. Full variable domain (missing parts from reference TRBV30 and TRBJ1-1): SQTIHQWPATLVQPVGSPLSLECTVEGTSNPNLYWYRQAAGRGLQLLFYSVGIGQISSEVPQNLSASRPQDRQFILSSKKLLLSDSGFYLCAWCPNWKNTEAFFGQGTRLTVV.

The rearrangement links TRBV5-6 to TRBJ1-1, with D possibly being TRBD1 (5 bases). Trimming took off 6 bases at V and 4 bases at J, with 16 bases between the two ends. The length of the CDR3 is 14 residues. Germline CDR1 SGHDT, CDR2 YYEEEE. The CDR3 protein is CASTAGGAGTEAFF. CDR3 nucleotide sequence: TGTGCCAGCACCGCGGGAGGGGCGGGCACTGAAGCTTTCTTT.

The chain recombines TRBV7-3 with TRBJ2-2; D possibly corresponds to TRBD2 (5 bases). Germline V gene sequence: CDR1 SGHTA, CDR2 FQGTGA. The CDR3 loop spans 16 amino acids. V was shortened by 6 bases and J by 4 bases, with 18 bases between the two germline ends. For the CDR3, the DNA is TGTGCCAGCAGTTACGGGGTCGCGGGTGGCACCGGGGAGCTGTTTTTT. Amino acids: CASSYGVAGGTGELFF.

V is TRBV9 and J is TRBJ1-1; no clear D. The CDR3 consists of 13 residues. The V end lost 2 bases, the J end lost 4 bases, and 9 bases lay between the germline ends. Germline CDR1 and CDR2: SGDLS and YYNGEE. CDR3 loop: CASSVFEGTEAFF. CDR3 DNA sequence: TGTGCCAGCAGCGTTTTTGAAGGCACTGAAGCTTTCTTT.

The CDR3 sequence: CASSVDGQPDSPLHF. In DNA, the CDR3 is TGTGCCAGCAGCGTAGACGGCCAGCCTGATTCACCCCTCCACTTT. The chain combines TRBV9 with TRBJ1-6; no clear D. In germline, CDR1 is SGDLS, CDR2 YYNGEE. This CDR3 is 15 amino acids long. V lost 0 bases, J lost 8 bases, and 12 bases lay in between. Full variable domain (rest looked up from reference TRBV9 and TRBJ1-6): DSGVTQTPKHLITATGQRVTLRCSPRSGDLSVYWYQQSLDQGLQFLIQYYNGEERAKGNILERFSAQQFPDLHSELNLSSLELGDSALYFCASSVDGQPDSPLHFGNGTRLTVT.